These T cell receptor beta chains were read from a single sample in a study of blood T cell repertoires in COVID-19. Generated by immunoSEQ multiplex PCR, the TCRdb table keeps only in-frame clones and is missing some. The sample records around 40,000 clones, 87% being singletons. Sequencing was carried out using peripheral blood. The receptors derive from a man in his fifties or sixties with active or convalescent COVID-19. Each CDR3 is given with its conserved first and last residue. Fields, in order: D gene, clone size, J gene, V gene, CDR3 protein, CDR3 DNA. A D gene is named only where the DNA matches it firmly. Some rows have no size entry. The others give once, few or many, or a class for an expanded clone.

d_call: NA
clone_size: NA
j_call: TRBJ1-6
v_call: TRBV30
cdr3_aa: CAWSMAFGSYNSPLHF
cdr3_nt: TGTGCCTGGAGTATGGCCTTTGGCTCCTATAATTCACCCCTCCACTTT

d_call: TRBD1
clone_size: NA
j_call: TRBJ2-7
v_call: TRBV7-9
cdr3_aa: CASLSGTGAYEQYF
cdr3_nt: TGTGCCAGCTTATCCGGGACAGGGGCCTACGAGCAGTACTTC

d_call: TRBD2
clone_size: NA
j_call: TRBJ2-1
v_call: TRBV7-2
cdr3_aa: CASSLAGGPNEQFF
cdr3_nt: TGTGCCAGCTCCCTTGCGGGGGGGCCGAATGAGCAGTTCTTC

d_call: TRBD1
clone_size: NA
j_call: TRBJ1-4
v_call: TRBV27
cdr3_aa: CASSSALRGRNEKLFF
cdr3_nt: TGTGCCAGCAGCTCCGCCCTCAGGGGGAGGAATGAAAAACTGTTTTTT

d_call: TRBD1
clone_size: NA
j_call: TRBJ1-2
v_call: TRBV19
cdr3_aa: CASSTRDRGYGYTF
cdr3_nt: TGTGCCAGTAGTACAAGGGACAGGGGGTATGGCTACACCTTC

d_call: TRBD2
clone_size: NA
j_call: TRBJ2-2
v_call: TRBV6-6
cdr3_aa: CASSYDSSGVTGELFF
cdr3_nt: TGTGCCAGCAGTTACGATTCTAGCGGGGTAACCGGGGAGCTGTTTTTT

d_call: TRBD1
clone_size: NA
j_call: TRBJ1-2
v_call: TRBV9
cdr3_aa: CASSEVGTGGLAVSGF
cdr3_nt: TGTGCCAGCAGCGAAGTCGGGACAGGGGGCCTGGCCGTCTCGGGCTTC

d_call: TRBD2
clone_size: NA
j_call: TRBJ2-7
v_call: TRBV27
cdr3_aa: CASSWRESYEQYF
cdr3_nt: TGTGCCAGCAGTTGGCGGGAGAGCTACGAGCAGTACTTC

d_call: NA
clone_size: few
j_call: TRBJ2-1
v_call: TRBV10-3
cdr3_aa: CAISLGDEQFF
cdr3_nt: TGTGCCATCAGCCTAGGGGATGAGCAGTTCTTC

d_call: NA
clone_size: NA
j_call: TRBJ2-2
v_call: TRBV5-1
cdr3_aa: CASRDPHGSTGELFF
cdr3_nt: TGCGCCAGCAGAGATCCCCATGGGAGCACCGGGGAGCTGTTTTTT

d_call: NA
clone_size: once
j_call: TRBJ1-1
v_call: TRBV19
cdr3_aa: CATRAPEDTEAFF
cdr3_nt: TGTGCCACCAGGGCCCCAGAGGACACTGAAGCTTTCTTT

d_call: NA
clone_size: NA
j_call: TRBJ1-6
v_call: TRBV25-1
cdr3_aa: CASKKMASGSPLHF
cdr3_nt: TGTGCCAGCAAAAAAATGGCCTCGGGTTCACCCCTCCACTTT

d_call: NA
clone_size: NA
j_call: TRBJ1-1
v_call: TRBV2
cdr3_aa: CATKGIQGATMNTEAFF
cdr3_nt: TGTGCCACGAAGGGGATCCAAGGGGCGACCATGAACACTGAAGCTTTCTTT

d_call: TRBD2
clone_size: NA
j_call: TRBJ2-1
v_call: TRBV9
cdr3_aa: CASSVGTTGGNEQFF
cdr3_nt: TGTGCCAGCAGCGTAGGGACCACGGGGGGCAATGAGCAGTTCTTC

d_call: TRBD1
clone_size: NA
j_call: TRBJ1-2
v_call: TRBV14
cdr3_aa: CASSPRGGAEGYTF
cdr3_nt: TGTGCCAGCAGCCCGAGAGGGGGCGCCGAGGGCTACACCTTC

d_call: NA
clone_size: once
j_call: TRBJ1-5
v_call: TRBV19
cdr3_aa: CASSIDPRGNQPQHF
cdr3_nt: TGTGCCAGTAGTATAGACCCCAGGGGAAATCAGCCCCAGCATTTT

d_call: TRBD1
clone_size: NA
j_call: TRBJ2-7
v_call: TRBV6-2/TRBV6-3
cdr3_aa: CASSWSGTGTYEQYF
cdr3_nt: TGTGCCAGCAGTTGGTCCGGGACAGGGACCTACGAGCAGTACTTC

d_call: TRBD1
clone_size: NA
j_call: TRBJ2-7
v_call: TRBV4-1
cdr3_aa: CASSQVPGQGPILNEQYF
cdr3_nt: TGCGCCAGCAGCCAAGTCCCGGGACAGGGTCCGATTTTGAACGAGCAGTACTTC

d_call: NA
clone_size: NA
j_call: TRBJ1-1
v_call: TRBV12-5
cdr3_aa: CASGLFGGTEAFF
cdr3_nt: TGTGCTAGTGGTTTGTTCGGGGGCACTGAAGCTTTCTTT

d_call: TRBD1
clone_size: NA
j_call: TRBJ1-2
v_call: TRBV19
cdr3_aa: CASSVTRTGRNYGYTF
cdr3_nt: TGTGCCAGTAGTGTAACTCGGACAGGGCGTAACTATGGCTACACCTTC

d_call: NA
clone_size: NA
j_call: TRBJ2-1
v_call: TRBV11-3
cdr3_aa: CASSFTGYNEQFF
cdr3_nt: TGTGCCAGCAGCTTTACTGGCTACAATGAGCAGTTCTTC

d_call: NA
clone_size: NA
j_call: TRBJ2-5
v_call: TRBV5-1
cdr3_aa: CASSPGRETQYF
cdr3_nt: TGCGCCAGCAGCCCCGGTCGGGAGACCCAGTACTTC

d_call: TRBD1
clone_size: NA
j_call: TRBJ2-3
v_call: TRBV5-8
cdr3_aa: CARITGGARTDTQYF
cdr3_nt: TGTGCCAGAATTACAGGGGGAGCTCGTACAGATACGCAGTATTTT

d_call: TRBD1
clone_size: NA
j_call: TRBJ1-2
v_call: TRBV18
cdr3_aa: CASSPGRDRGGYGYTF
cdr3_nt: TGTGCCAGCTCACCAGGACGGGACAGGGGAGGTTATGGCTACACCTTC

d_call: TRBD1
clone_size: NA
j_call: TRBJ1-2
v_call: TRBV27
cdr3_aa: CASSLSGTGVKYTF
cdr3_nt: TGTGCCAGCAGTTTATCGGGGACAGGGGTTAAATACACCTTC